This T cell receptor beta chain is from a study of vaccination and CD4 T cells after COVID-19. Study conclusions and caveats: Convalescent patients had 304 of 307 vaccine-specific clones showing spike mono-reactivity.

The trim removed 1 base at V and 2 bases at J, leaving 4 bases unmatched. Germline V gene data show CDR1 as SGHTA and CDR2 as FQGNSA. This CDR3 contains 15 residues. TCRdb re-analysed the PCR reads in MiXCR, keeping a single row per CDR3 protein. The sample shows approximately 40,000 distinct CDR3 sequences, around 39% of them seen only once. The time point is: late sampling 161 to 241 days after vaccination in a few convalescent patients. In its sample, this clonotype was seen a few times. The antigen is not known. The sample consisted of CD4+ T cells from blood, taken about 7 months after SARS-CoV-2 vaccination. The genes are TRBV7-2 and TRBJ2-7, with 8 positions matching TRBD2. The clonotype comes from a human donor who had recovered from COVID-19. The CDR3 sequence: CASSLERGPTYEQYF. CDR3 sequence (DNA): TGTGCCAGCAGCTTAGAGCGGGGGCCCACCTACGAGCAGTACTTC.